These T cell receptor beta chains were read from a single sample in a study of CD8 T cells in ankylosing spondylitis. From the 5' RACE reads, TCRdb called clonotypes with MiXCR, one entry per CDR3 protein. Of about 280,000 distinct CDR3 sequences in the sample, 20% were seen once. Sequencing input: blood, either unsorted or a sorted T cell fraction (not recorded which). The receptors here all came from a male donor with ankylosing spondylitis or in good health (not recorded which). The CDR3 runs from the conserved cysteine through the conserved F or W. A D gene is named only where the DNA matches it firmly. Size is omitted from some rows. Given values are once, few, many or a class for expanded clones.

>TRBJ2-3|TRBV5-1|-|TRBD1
TGCGCCAGCAGCCAGACAGGGGTCGGCACAGATACGCAGTATTTT
CASSQTGVGTDTQYF
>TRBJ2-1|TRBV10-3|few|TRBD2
TGTGCCATCACGACTAGCGGGGGAGATGAGCAGTTCTTC
CAITTSGGDEQFF
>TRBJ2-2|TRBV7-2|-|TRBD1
TGTGCCAGCATGGGACAGGGAAAAACCGGGGAGCTGTTTTTT
CASMGQGKTGELFF
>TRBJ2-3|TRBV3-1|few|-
TGTGCCAGCAGTCTTGCGACAAGCACAGATACGCAGTATTTT
CASSLATSTDTQYF
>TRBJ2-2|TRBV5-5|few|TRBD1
TGTGCCAGCAGCCTCCGGGACAGGGGGCCTACCGGGGAGCTGTTTTTT
CASSLRDRGPTGELFF
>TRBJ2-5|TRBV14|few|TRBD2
TGTGCCAGCAGCCCCTACCCTAGCGGGAGTCAGCAAGAGACCCAGTACTTC
CASSPYPSGSQQETQYF
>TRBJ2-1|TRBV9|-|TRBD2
TGTGCCAGCAGCGTAGCCAGCGGGGACTCACAAATCTCCTACAATGAGCAGTTCTTC
CASSVASGDSQISYNEQFF
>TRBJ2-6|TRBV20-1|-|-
TGCAGTGCTAGTCCGGCGAGGGAAATTAAGGAGACTTTC
CSASPAREIKETF
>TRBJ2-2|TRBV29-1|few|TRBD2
TGCAGCGTTGTGAAAGCTAGCGGTCTCGGGGAGCTGTTTTTT
CSVVKASGLGELFF
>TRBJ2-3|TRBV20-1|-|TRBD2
TGCAGTGCTCTCTCCGGGACTAGCACAGATGCGCAGTATTTT
CSALSGTSTDAQYF
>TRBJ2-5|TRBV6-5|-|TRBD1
TGTGCCAGCAGTTACTCGATTCCAGGGGGTGGGACCCAGTACTTC
CASSYSIPGGGTQYF
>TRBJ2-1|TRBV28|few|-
TGTGCCAGCAGTTACCCCAATGAGCAGTTCTTC
CASSYPNEQFF
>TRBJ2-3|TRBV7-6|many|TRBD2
TGTGCCAGCAGAGCGGGTACCGCGGGAGGCGTCACAGATACGCAGTATTTT
CASRAGTAGGVTDTQYF
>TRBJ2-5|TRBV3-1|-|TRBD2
TGTGCCAGCAGCCCGCGCCTACGGCTAGCGGGAGAGGAGACCCAGTACTTC
CASSPRLRLAGEETQYF
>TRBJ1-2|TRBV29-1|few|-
TGCAGCGTTGAAGACGCAAGGGGGGGTGCCAACTATGGCTACACCTTC
CSVEDARGGANYGYTF
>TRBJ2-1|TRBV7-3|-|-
TGTGCCAGCAGCTTACTGCAGGGGACCAATGAGCAGTTCTTC
CASSLLQGTNEQFF
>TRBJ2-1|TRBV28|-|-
TGTGCCAGCAGTCACCAACGCCCCAAGGGGTCGAATGAGCAGTTCTTC
CASSHQRPKGSNEQFF
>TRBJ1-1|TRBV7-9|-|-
TGTGCCAGCAGTATGGGTACTGAAGCTTTCTTT
CASSMGTEAFF
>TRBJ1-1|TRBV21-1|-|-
TGTGCCAGCAGCAAAGCGCTGGGGGGGGAGAACACTGAAGCTTTCTTT
CASSKALGGENTEAFF
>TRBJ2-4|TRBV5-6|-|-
TGTGCCAGCAGCTTGGGACAGGTAGCCAAAAACATTCAGTACTTC
CASSLGQVAKNIQYF
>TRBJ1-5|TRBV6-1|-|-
TGTGCCAGCCGAGGCGGGGGGAATAGCAATCAGCCCCAGCATTTT
CASRGGGNSNQPQHF
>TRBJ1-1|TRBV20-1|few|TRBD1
TGCAGTGCTAGACGGGGACAGGGGGGAATGAGGAACACTGAAGCTTTCTTT
CSARRGQGGMRNTEAFF
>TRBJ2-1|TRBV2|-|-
TGTGCCAGCATAGTGTACAATGAGCAGTTCTTC
CASIVYNEQFF
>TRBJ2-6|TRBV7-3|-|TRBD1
TGTGCCAGCAGCCCTACACGGCAGGGGGCCGCTGGGGCCAACGTCCTGACTTTC
CASSPTRQGAAGANVLTF
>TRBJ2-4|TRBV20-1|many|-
TGCAGTGCGTTACCGGGACTCACTATAAACATTCAGTACTTC
CSALPGLTINIQYF
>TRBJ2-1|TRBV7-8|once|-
TGTGCCATCAGTCTGTGGAGGGGTGAGCAGTTCTTC
CAISLWRGEQFF
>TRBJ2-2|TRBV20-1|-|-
TGCAGTGCTAGACCCGGGACAACGAACACCGGGGAGCTGTTTTTT
CSARPGTTNTGELFF
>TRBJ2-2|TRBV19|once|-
TGTGCCAGTAGCGGGGTTACCGGGGAGCTGTTTTTT
CASSGVTGELFF
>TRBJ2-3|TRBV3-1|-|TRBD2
TGTGCCAGCAGCCAAGGACTAGCGGGAGGTACGGGTACGCAGTATTTT
CASSQGLAGGTGTQYF
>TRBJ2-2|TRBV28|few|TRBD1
TGTGCCAGCCTCGTTCAAGACAGGGCAGGACCCGGGGAGCTGTTTTTT
CASLVQDRAGPGELFF
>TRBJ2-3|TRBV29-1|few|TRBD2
TGCAGCGTTGAGGTTCGGGCGGGAGCCACAGATACGCAGTATTTT
CSVEVRAGATDTQYF
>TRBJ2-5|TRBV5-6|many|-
TGTGCCAGCAGCTTAGGAGCTTACGAGGCCCAGTACTTC
CASSLGAYEAQYF
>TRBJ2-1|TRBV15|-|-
TGTGCCACCAGCAGAGGAGGGGGATACAATGAGCAGTTCTTC
CATSRGGGYNEQFF
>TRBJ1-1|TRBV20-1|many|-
TGCAGTGCTAGAGATGTAAAGGGCGGCACTGAAGCTTTCTTT
CSARDVKGGTEAFF
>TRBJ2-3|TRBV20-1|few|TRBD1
TGCAGTGCTACCGGAGGACAGGGCCCAGATACGCAGTATTTT
CSATGGQGPDTQYF
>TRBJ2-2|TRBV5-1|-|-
TGCGCCAGCAGCTTGGAAGGGCAAGCCGGGGAGCTGTTTTTT
CASSLEGQAGELFF
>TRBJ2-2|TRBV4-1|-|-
TGCGCCAGCAGCCAAGATCTCGGGGGCGGGGAGCTGTTTTTT
CASSQDLGGGELFF
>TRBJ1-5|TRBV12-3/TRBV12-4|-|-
TGTGCCAGCAGTTTAAGCGTCCCGGGACCGGGACCAACGGCCTTTAATCAGCCCCAGCATTTT
CASSLSVPGPGPTAFNQPQHF
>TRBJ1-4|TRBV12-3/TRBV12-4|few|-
TGTGCCAGCAGTTTGGCGCAGGGGAAGGAAAAACTGTTTTTT
CASSLAQGKEKLFF
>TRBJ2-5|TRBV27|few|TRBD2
TGTGCCAGCAGTTTAGGACTAGCGGGAACGGGCACGGAAGAGACCCAGTACTTC
CASSLGLAGTGTEETQYF